The 17 T cell receptor beta chains reported below all come from one sample, sequenced in a study of shared clonotypes between healthy human individuals. Data came from immunoSEQ multiplex PCR; TCRdb stores just in-frame clones and leaves some out. This table has about 1,500,000 clones, around 97% appearing once. The sample consisted of naive CD4+ T cells sorted from blood. As to subset: CD45RA+ positively selected. These receptors all come from a man aged 30-40 years in good health.

The chain couples TRBV28 to TRBJ1-1; D gene uncertain. CDR3 length equals 13 residues. Germline lookup yields CDR1 MDHEN and CDR2 SYDVKM. Deletions cut 2 bases from V and 3 bases from J, with 7 bases between. The CDR3 sequence: CASSLGGDTEAFF. The CDR3 coding sequence is TGTGCCAGCAGTTTAGGCGGGGACACTGAAGCTTTCTTT.

DNA for the CDR3: TGTGCCAGCAGTGCGACAGGTGATCAGTATTTT. Protein: CASSATGDQYF. The V and J genes are TRBV27 and TRBJ2-3; D possibly corresponds to TRBD1 (6 bases). This CDR3 spans 11 amino acids. The V end lost 5 bases, the J end lost 12 bases, and 12 bases lay between the germline ends. Germline CDR1 is MNHEY and CDR2 is SMNVEV (reference sequence).

As for this clone: This sample includes further DNA sequences coding for the same CDR3. This rearrangement joins TRBV28 to TRBJ2-3; no reliable D call. There are 11 residues in the CDR3. V gave up 6 bases and J gave up 6 bases, with 7 bases separating them. Germline-derived CDR1 and CDR2 are MDHEN and SYDVKM. The CDR3 DNA is TGTGCCAGCAGCTCTAGGGATACGCAGTATTTT. This encodes CASSSRDTQYF.

The V and J genes are TRBV28 and TRBJ2-7; D perhaps matches TRBD1 (7 bases). From germline, CDR1 is MDHEN and CDR2 SYDVKM. The CDR3 spans 13 residues. V gave up 8 bases and J gave up 2 bases, with 13 bases separating them. CDR3 DNA: TGTGCCAGCGGAGGGACAGATACCTACGAGCAGTACTTC. This sequence encodes CASGGTDTYEQYF.

The chain combines TRBV25-1 with TRBJ2-3; D is perhaps TRBD1 or TRBD2 (5 bases each). The CDR3 spans 15 residues. CDR1 and CDR2 from the germline V gene are MGHDK and SYGVNS. V lost 5 bases and J 1 base, leaving 13 bases between the germline ends. The CDR3 DNA follows: TGTGCCAGCAGTCCGGGACCTGTTGGCACAGATACGCAGTATTTT. It is translated as CASSPGPVGTDTQYF. Full variable domain (remainder filled in from reference TRBV25-1 and TRBJ2-3): EADIYQTPRYLVIGTGKKITLECSQTMGHDKMYWYQQDPGMELHLIHYSYGVNSTEKGDLSSESTVSRIRTEHFPLTLESARPSHTSQYLCASSPGPVGTDTQYFGPGTRLTVL.

The chain combines TRBV7-2 with TRBJ2-3; D unresolved. The V end lost 2 bases, the J end lost 6 bases, and 9 bases lay between the germline ends. Germline V gene data show CDR1 as SGHTA and CDR2 as FQGNSA. The CDR3 sequence is 13 residues long. In DNA form, the CDR3 reads TGTGCCAGCAGCTTATGGCAGGCGGATACGCAGTATTTT. Translation: CASSLWQADTQYF.

This rearrangement joins TRBV15 to TRBJ2-1, with D perhaps being TRBD1 or TRBD2 (5 bases each). The V end was cut by 1 base, the J end by 9 bases, with 16 bases between. The CDR3 runs to 15 residues. The V gene's germline CDR1 is LNHNV and CDR2 YYDKDF (reference sequence). DNA of the CDR3: TGTGCCACCAGCAGAGGCCCCGACTGGGGGAGTGAGCAGTTCTTC. It translates to CATSRGPDWGSEQFF.

The V and J genes are TRBV5-6 and TRBJ2-5; 11 positions agree with TRBD1. The V gene's germline CDR1 is SGHDT and CDR2 YYEEEE. J gave up 1 base and V 4 bases, and 6 bases lay outside the gene matches. This CDR3 comprises 16 residues. CDR3 DNA sequence: TGTGCCAGCAGCCGGGACAGGGGGACCCTCCAAGAGACCCAGTACTTC. It codes for CASSRDRGTLQETQYF. Together with reference TRBV5-6 and TRBJ2-5, the CDR3 gives the full variable domain: DAGVTQSPTHLIKTRGQQVTLRCSPKSGHDTVSWYQQALGQGPQFIFQYYEEEERQRGNFPDRFSGHQFPNYSSELNVNALLLGDSALYLCASSRDRGTLQETQYFGPGTRLLVL.

The chain links TRBV5-1 to TRBJ2-3, with no clear D. Per germline, CDR1 SGHRS and CDR2 YFSETQ. V lost 8 bases to trimming and J lost 4 bases, with 8 bases between them. This CDR3 contains 11 residues. The chain's CDR3 is CASAWADTQYF. The CDR3 DNA reads TGCGCCAGTGCATGGGCAGATACGCAGTATTTT.

The V call is TRBV5-1, the J call TRBJ2-5; 10 bases agree with TRBD1. This CDR3 spans 14 amino acids. The junction had 3 bases not matched to a gene; V was cut back by 7 bases and J by 0 bases. Germline lookup yields CDR1 SGHRS and CDR2 YFSETQ. CDR3: CASSGQGYQETQYF. CDR3 nucleotides: TGCGCCAGCTCGGGACAGGGGTACCAAGAGACCCAGTACTTC.

The chain couples TRBV11-3 to TRBJ2-2; D may be TRBD1 (5 bases). CDR1 is SGHNT, CDR2 YENEEA, per germline. V lost 8 bases and J 4 bases, leaving 17 bases between the germline ends. The CDR3 totals 15 residues. The CDR3 DNA reads TGTGCCAGCGAAAAAGGTACAGGAACCACCGGGGAGCTGTTTTTT. Its protein product is CASEKGTGTTGELFF.

As to this clone: At the DNA level, this CDR3 is encoded by other sequences in the same sample as well. The rearrangement uses TRBV5-5 and TRBJ2-1, with 12 bases matching TRBD2. Germline V gene lookup returns CDR1 SGHKS and CDR2 YYEKEE (reference sequence). V dropped 4 bases and J dropped 4; count of bases not matched to a gene: 3. The CDR3 contains 15 residues. Written as DNA, the CDR3 is TGTGCCAGCAGCCCCGGACTAGCGGGATACAATGAGCAGTTCTTC. Translating gives CASSPGLAGYNEQFF.

V usage is TRBV5-1 and J usage is TRBJ2-3, with TRBD1 matching over 8 bases. V dropped 5 bases and J dropped 6; count of bases not matched to a gene: 11. The CDR3 runs to 15 residues. Germline V gene lookup returns CDR1 SGHRS and CDR2 YFSETQ. CDR3 region: CASSFGQGVFDTQYF. Here the CDR3 DNA reads TGCGCCAGCAGTTTTGGACAGGGAGTCTTTGATACGCAGTATTTT.

This chain links TRBV6-1 with TRBJ2-2; D is uncertain. The ends were cut back, 8 bases at V and 2 bases at J, with 9 bases in the middle. The germline V gene has CDR1 MNHNS and CDR2 SASEGT. This CDR3 is built from 13 residues. In nucleotides, the CDR3 is TGTGCCAGCGGCACGGAAAACACCGGGGAGCTGTTTTTT. It translates to CASGTENTGELFF.

The chain employs TRBV9 and TRBJ2-2; 9 positions agree with TRBD2. From germline, CDR1 is SGDLS and CDR2 YYNGEE. This CDR3 is 20 amino acids long. V gave up 7 bases and J gave up 6 bases; unmatched junction bases: 25. The DNA of the CDR3 is TGTGCCAGCGGGTTCCCCGGGGGAGCGATAGCGGGAGAGGAGGCCGGGGAGCTGTTTTTT. This translates into CASGFPGGAIAGEEAGELFF.

The chain links TRBV6-1 to TRBJ2-5; D gene ambiguous. Germline CDR1 MNHNS, CDR2 SASEGT. This CDR3 region has 12 residues. V was shortened by 5 bases and J by 3 bases, with 7 bases between the two germline ends. The CDR3 spells CASSFQEETQYF. The CDR3 DNA is TGTGCCAGCAGTTTTCAGGAAGAGACCCAGTACTTC.

V gene TRBV7-6 combines with J gene TRBJ2-1; the match to TRBD2 covers 9 bases. CDR3 length: 16 amino acids. The V and J ends lost 1 base and 8 bases, in that order; junction bases with no gene match: 9. Germline CDR1 is SGHVS and CDR2 is FNYEAQ. CDR3 bases: TGTGCCAGCAGCTTAGTGATGTTAGCGGGAGCCTATGAGCAGTTCTTC. This encodes CASSLVMLAGAYEQFF.